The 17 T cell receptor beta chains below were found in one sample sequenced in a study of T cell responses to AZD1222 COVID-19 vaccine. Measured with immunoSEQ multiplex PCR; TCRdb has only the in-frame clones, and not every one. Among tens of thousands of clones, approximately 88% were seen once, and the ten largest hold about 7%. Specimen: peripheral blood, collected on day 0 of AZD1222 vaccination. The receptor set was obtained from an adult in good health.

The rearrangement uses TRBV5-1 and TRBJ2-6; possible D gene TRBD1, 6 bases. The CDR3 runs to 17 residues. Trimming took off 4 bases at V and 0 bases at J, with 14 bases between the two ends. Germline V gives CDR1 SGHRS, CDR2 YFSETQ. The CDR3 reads CASSPAGVNSGANVLTF. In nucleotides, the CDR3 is TGCGCCAGCAGCCCGGCAGGGGTCAACTCTGGGGCCAACGTCCTGACTTTC.

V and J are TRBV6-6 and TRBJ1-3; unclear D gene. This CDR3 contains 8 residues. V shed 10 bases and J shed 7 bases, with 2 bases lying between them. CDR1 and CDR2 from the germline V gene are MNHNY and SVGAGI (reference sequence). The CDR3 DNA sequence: TGTGCCACGAACACCATATATTTT. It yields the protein CATNTIYF.

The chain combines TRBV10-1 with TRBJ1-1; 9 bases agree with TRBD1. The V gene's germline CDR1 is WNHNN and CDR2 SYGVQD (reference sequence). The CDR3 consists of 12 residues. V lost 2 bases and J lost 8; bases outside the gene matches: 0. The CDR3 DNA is TGCGCCAGCAGTGAGGGACAGGGGGAAGCTTTCTTT. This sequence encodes CASSEGQGEAFF.

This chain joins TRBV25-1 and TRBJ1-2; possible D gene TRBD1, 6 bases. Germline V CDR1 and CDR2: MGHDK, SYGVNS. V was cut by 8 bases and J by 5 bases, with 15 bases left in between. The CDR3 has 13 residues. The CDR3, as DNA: TGTGCCAGCGAAACAGGGTTTGGGTATGGCTACACCTTC. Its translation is CASETGFGYGYTF.

The CDR3 reads CSVRQSSYNEQFF. DNA of the CDR3: TGCAGCGTTCGACAGAGCTCCTACAATGAGCAGTTCTTC. The V gene is TRBV29-1, the J gene TRBJ2-1; possibly TRBD1 for D (5 bases). V lost 5 bases and J 0 bases, leaving 8 bases between the germline ends. The CDR3 has 13 residues. Germline V gene lookup returns CDR1 SQVTM and CDR2 ANQGSEA.

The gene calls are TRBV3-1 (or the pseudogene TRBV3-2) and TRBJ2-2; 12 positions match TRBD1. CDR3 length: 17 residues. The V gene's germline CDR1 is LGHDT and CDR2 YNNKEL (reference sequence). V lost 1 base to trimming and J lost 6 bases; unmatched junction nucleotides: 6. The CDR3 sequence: CASSQVAGQGASGELFF. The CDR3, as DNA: TGTGCCAGCAGCCAAGTTGCGGGACAGGGGGCGTCCGGGGAGCTGTTTTTT.

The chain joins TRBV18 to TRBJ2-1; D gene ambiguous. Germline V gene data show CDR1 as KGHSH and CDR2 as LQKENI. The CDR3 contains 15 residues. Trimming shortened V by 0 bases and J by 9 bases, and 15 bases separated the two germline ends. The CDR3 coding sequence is TGTGCCAGCTCACCACCAGGAACGGCTACCGGTGAGCAGTTCTTC. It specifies CASSPPGTATGEQFF.

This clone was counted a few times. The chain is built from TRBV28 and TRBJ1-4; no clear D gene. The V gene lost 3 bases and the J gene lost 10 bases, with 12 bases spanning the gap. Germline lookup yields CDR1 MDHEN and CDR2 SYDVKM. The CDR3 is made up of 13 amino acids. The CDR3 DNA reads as TGTGCCAGCAGTTTCGGCCCGGCGGCAAAACTGTTTTTT. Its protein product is CASSFGPAAKLFF. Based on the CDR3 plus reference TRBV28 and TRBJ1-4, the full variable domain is DVKVTQSSRYLVKRTGEKVFLECVQDMDHENMFWYRQDPGLGLRLIYFSYDVKMKEKGDIPEGYSVSREKKERFSLILESASTNQTSMYLCASSFGPAAKLFFGSGTQLSVL.

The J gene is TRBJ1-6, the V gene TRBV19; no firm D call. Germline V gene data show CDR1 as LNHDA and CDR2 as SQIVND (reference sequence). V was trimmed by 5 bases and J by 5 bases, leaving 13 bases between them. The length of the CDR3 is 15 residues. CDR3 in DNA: TGTGCCAGTAGTCCATCAGAGTACCATAATTCACCCCTCCACTTT. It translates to CASSPSEYHNSPLHF. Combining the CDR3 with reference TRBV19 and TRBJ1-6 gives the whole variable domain DGGITQSPKYLFRKEGQNVTLSCEQNLNHDAMYWYRQDPGQGLRLIYYSQIVNDFQKGDIAEGYSVSREKKESFPLTVTSAQKNPTAFYLCASSPSEYHNSPLHFGNGTRLTVT.

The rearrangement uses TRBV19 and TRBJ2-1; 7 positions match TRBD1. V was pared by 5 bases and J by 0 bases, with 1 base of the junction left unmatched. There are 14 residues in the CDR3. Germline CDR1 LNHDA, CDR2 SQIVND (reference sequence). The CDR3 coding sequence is TGTGCCAGTAGTCGGGACAGCTCCTACAATGAGCAGTTCTTC. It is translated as CASSRDSSYNEQFF.

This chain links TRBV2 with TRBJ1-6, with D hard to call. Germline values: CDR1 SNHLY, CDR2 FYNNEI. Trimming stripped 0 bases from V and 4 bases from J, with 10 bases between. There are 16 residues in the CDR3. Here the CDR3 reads CASSEAAVLYNSPLHF. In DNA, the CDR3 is TGTGCCAGCAGTGAAGCGGCAGTACTTTATAATTCACCCCTCCACTTT.

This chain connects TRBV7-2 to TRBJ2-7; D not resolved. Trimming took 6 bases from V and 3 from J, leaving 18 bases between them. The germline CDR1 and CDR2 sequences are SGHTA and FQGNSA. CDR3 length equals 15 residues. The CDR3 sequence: CASRMGMATVYEQYF. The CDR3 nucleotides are TGTGCCAGCAGGATGGGGATGGCGACGGTCTACGAGCAGTACTTC.

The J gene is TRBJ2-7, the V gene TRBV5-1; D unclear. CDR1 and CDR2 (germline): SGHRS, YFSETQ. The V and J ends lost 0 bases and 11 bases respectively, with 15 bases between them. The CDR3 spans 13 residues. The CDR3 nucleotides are TGCGCCAGCAGCTTGGATTTGGCCCAGAACAAGTACTTC. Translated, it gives CASSLDLAQNKYF.

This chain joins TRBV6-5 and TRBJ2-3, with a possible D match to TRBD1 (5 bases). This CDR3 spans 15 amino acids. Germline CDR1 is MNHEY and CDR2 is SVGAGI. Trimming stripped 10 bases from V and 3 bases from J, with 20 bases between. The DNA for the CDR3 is TGTGCCACCGGGTTAGTAACAGGTGGGACAGATACGCAGTATTTT. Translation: CATGLVTGGTDTQYF.

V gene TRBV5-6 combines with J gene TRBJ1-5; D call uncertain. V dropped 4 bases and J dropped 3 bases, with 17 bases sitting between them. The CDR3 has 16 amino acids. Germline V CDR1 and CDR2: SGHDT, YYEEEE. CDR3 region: CASSRRRGIDNQPQHF. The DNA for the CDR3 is TGTGCCAGCAGCCGAAGACGGGGTATTGACAATCAGCCCCAGCATTTT. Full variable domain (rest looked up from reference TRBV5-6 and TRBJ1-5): DAGVTQSPTHLIKTRGQQVTLRCSPKSGHDTVSWYQQALGQGPQFIFQYYEEEERQRGNFPDRFSGHQFPNYSSELNVNALLLGDSALYLCASSRRRGIDNQPQHFGDGTRLSIL.

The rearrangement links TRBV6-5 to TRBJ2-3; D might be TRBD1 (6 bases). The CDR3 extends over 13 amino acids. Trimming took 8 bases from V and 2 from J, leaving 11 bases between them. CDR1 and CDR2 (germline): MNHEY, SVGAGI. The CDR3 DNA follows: TGTGCCAGCTCAGGGGCACACACAGATACGCAGTATTTT. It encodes CASSGAHTDTQYF.

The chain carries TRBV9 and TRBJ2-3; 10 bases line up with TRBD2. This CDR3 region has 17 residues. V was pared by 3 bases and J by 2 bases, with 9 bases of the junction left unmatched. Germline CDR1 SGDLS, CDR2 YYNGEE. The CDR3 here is CASSARTSGIFTDTQYF. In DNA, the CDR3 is TGTGCCAGCAGCGCGCGGACTAGCGGAATTTTCACAGATACGCAGTATTTT.